A single sample is the source of the 28 T cell receptor beta chains below, sequenced in a study of blood T cell repertoires in COVID-19. Profiling relied on immunoSEQ multiplex PCR, and the TCRdb table lists in-frame clones only, not all of them. The repertoire holds fewer than 350,000 clones, with 87% as singletons. Material for sequencing was PBMCs or T cells enriched from blood (not recorded which). The receptor set was obtained from a woman aged 40 to 50 who had recovered from COVID-19.

This sequence joins TRBV13 and TRBJ2-7; 13 nucleotides agree with TRBD2. The CDR3 extends over 16 amino acids. Germline V gene sequence: CDR1 PRHDT, CDR2 FYEKMQ (reference sequence). With V trimmed by 5 bases and J by 2 bases, 6 bases remained unmatched. CDR3 sequence: CASSRTGLAGAYEQYF. As DNA, the CDR3 is TGTGCCAGCAGCCGGACCGGACTAGCGGGAGCCTACGAGCAGTACTTC.

V gene TRBV27 combines with J gene TRBJ2-1; D not resolved. Trimming took off 0 bases at V and 5 bases at J, with 11 bases between the two ends. Per germline, CDR1 MNHEY and CDR2 SMNVEV (reference sequence). This CDR3 region has 15 residues. CDR3 loop: CASSLSSLNNNEQFF. The CDR3 nucleotides read TGTGCCAGCAGTTTATCATCCCTCAACAACAATGAGCAGTTCTTC.

V gene TRBV10-3 combines with J gene TRBJ2-1, with TRBD2 identical over 7 bases. The CDR3 contains 16 residues. Germline-derived CDR1 and CDR2 are ENHRY and SYGVKD. Trimming removed 2 bases from V and 10 bases from J; junction bases left unmatched: 14. CDR3 sequence reads: CAISEGGGAGIPEQFF. The DNA of the CDR3 is TGTGCCATCAGTGAGGGGGGGGGAGCGGGAATTCCCGAGCAGTTCTTC.

The J gene is TRBJ2-1, the V gene TRBV7-2; TRBD2 aligns across 11 bases. Trimming at V came to 3 bases and at J to 9 bases, leaving 7 bases not matched to a gene. From germline, CDR1 is SGHTA and CDR2 FQGNSA. The CDR3 is 15 amino acids. The CDR3, as DNA: TGTGCCAGCAGCTTGGTACTAGCGGGAGCTGGTGAGCAGTTCTTC. Translating it yields CASSLVLAGAGEQFF.

V usage is TRBV7-2 and J usage is TRBJ2-7; 9 bases agree with TRBD1. V lost 5 bases, J lost 4 bases, and 6 bases stayed unmatched. This CDR3 spans 14 amino acids. In germline, CDR1 is SGHTA, CDR2 FQGNSA. Written as DNA, the CDR3 is TGTGCCAGCAGCATATACAGGGGGCAATACGAGCAGTACTTC. This gives the protein CASSIYRGQYEQYF.

The chain links TRBV25-1 to TRBJ2-3, with 9 bases aligning to TRBD2. The CDR3 loop spans 15 amino acids. CDR1 and CDR2 from the germline V gene are MGHDK and SYGVNS. With V trimmed by 3 bases and J by 1 base, 2 bases remained unmatched. DNA of the CDR3: TGTGCCAGCAGTGATAGCGGGAGCGGCACAGATACGCAGTATTTT. As protein: CASSDSGSGTDTQYF.

The chain has TRBV7-2 and TRBJ2-5, with TRBD2 matching over 9 bases. Germline V gene sequence: CDR1 SGHTA, CDR2 FQGNSA. CDR3 size: 17 residues. V was clipped by 1 base and J by 3 bases; unmatched bases: 9. CDR3 bases: TGTGCCAGCAGCTTAGGGCTAGCGGGAACGACCAAAGAGACCCAGTACTTC. Protein sequence: CASSLGLAGTTKETQYF.

The chain joins TRBV2 to TRBJ1-1, with D possibly TRBD1 on 5 matching bases. This CDR3 spans 14 amino acids. V lost 3 bases, J lost 1 base, and 9 bases lay in between. CDR1 SNHLY and CDR2 FYNNEI come from the germline V gene. CDR3 DNA sequence: TGTGCCAGCAGTGAGGGCAGGGCGAACACTGAAGCTTTCTTT. This sequence encodes CASSEGRANTEAFF.

This chain links TRBV7-2 with TRBJ1-5, with D tentatively TRBD1 (5 bases). Germline loops: CDR1 SGHTA, CDR2 FQGNSA. The CDR3 is 16 amino acids. Trimming pared 5 bases from V and 2 bases from J, leaving 16 bases between. DNA for the CDR3: TGTGCCAGCAGCACACGACCCAGGGCGGGCAATCAGCCCCAGCATTTT. This codes for CASSTRPRAGNQPQHF.

V gene TRBV7-9 combines with J gene TRBJ2-7; 7 bases match TRBD1. Germline CDR1 reads SEHNR; CDR2 reads FQNEAQ (reference sequence). After removal of 3 bases from V and 5 bases from J, the junction contained 1 base not matched to a gene. The CDR3 totals 12 residues. The CDR3 nucleotides read TGTGCCAGCAGCTTGGGGACAGACGAGCAGTACTTC. Protein: CASSLGTDEQYF.

This clone was found once. The rearrangement links TRBV15 to TRBJ1-5; weak D call: TRBD1 (6 bases). V gave up 2 bases and J gave up 1 base, with 6 bases separating them. The CDR3 has 14 amino acids. Germline values: CDR1 LNHNV, CDR2 YYDKDF (reference sequence). The CDR3 DNA sequence: TGTGCCACCAGCAGACAGGGGAGCAATCAGCCCCAGCATTTT. Its protein is CATSRQGSNQPQHF.

The chain has TRBV28 and TRBJ1-5; 7 bases fit TRBD1. The ends lost 4 bases at V and 0 bases at J; junction bases unmatched: 9. CDR1 is MDHEN, CDR2 SYDVKM, per germline. This CDR3 comprises 17 residues. Here the CDR3 reads CASSSGRGTGSNQPQHF. CDR3 nucleotides: TGTGCCAGCAGTTCGGGCAGGGGGACTGGTAGCAATCAGCCCCAGCATTTT.

The chain has TRBV25-1 and TRBJ2-1; no definite D call. The CDR3 extends over 14 amino acids. Germline V gene data show CDR1 as MGHDK and CDR2 as SYGVNS. The V and J ends lost 3 bases and 10 bases respectively, with 16 bases between them. The DNA of the CDR3 is TGTGCCAGCAGTGAGCCTACGACTCACGAGGAGCAGTTCTTC. This translates into CASSEPTTHEEQFF.

The chain links TRBV2 to TRBJ2-1; 11 bases are a match to TRBD2. Germline CDR1 is SNHLY and CDR2 is FYNNEI. The CDR3 is made up of 15 amino acids. Trimming took 10 bases from V and 12 from J; bases not matched to a gene: 17. CDR3: CATSPRLAGGVGQFF. CDR3 nucleotides: TGTGCCACCTCACCCAGGCTAGCGGGAGGAGTAGGGCAGTTCTTC.

The chain is built from TRBV3-1 (or the pseudogene TRBV3-2) and TRBJ2-2; TRBD2 is a possible D gene (6 bases). Trimming cost V 1 base and J 7 bases, with 13 bases left between them. Germline V gene lookup returns CDR1 LGHDT and CDR2 YNNKEL (reference sequence). This CDR3 contains 15 residues. The chain's CDR3 is CASSQGSGVGGELFF. DNA of the CDR3: TGTGCCAGCAGCCAAGGTAGCGGTGTTGGCGGGGAGCTGTTTTTT.

The chain links TRBV11-2 to TRBJ2-1; 8 bases align to TRBD2. This CDR3 has 14 amino acids. Trimming removed 6 bases from V and 7 bases from J; junction bases left unmatched: 8. The germline V gene has CDR1 SGHAT and CDR2 FQNNGV. The CDR3 here is CASRPTSVLNEQFF. DNA of the CDR3: TGTGCCAGCAGACCGACTAGCGTGCTTAATGAGCAGTTCTTC.

The genes are TRBV7-9 and TRBJ2-1; perhaps TRBD2 as D (6 bases). CDR3 length equals 11 residues. V lost 5 bases to trimming and J lost 8 bases, with 7 bases between them. Germline lookup yields CDR1 SEHNR and CDR2 FQNEAQ (reference sequence). The CDR3 region has the DNA TGTGCCAGCAGCAAGCGGGATGAGCAGTTCTTC. This sequence encodes CASSKRDEQFF.

V is TRBV10-1 and J is TRBJ2-2; D is perhaps TRBD1 (6 bases). Trimming stripped 10 bases from V and 3 bases from J, with 15 bases between. Germline lookup yields CDR1 WNHNN and CDR2 SYGVQD (reference sequence). The CDR3 covers 14 residues. The CDR3 coding sequence is TGCGCCATCCAGGGGTGGGAAGACACCGGGGAGCTGTTTTTT. This translates into CAIQGWEDTGELFF.

This sequence joins TRBV28 and TRBJ1-4, with 7 bases aligning to TRBD1. Germline assignment: CDR1 MDHEN and CDR2 SYDVKM. The CDR3 totals 16 residues. The trim removed 3 bases at V and 4 bases at J, leaving 8 bases unmatched. CDR3 amino acids: CASSFRGQEDNEKLFF. The CDR3 region has the DNA TGTGCCAGCAGTTTCCGAGGACAGGAGGATAATGAAAAACTGTTTTTT.

The chain uses TRBV10-3 and TRBJ2-2, with TRBD1 matching over 8 bases. The CDR3 runs 16 residues. V lost 8 bases and J lost 2; bases outside the gene matches: 10. Per the germline V gene, CDR1 is ENHRY and CDR2 is SYGVKD. The CDR3 loop is CAIRSTGEINTGELFF. In DNA form, the CDR3 reads TGTGCCATCCGCTCGACAGGGGAAATCAACACCGGGGAGCTGTTTTTT.

The chain couples TRBV28 to TRBJ1-1, with D possibly TRBD1 on 6 matching bases. The CDR3 is 14 residues long. Germline CDR1 is MDHEN and CDR2 is SYDVKM. The V end lost 8 bases, the J end lost 4 bases, and 17 bases lay between the germline ends. In DNA, the CDR3 is TGTGCCAGCGCCCTCGGGGGGGCGAGCACTGAAGCTTTCTTT. Protein product: CASALGGASTEAFF.

The chain has TRBV7-9 and TRBJ2-1; 7 bases agree with TRBD2. Germline CDR1 SEHNR, CDR2 FQNEAQ (reference sequence). The CDR3 is 15 residues long. V dropped 5 bases and J dropped 2; count of bases not matched to a gene: 6. CDR3 coding DNA: TGTGCCAGCAGCCTAGAGGGAGGGACCTACAATGAGCAGTTCTTC. Its protein is CASSLEGGTYNEQFF.

The chain carries TRBV5-1 and TRBJ2-5; D possibly corresponds to TRBD2 (6 bases). The CDR3 has 15 amino acids. Trimming left V 5 bases short and J 4 bases short, with 18 bases between. Germline lookup yields CDR1 SGHRS and CDR2 YFSETQ. CDR3 in DNA: TGCGCCAGCAGTCCGTGGGAGGCCGGGGGAGAGACCCAGTACTTC. Protein product: CASSPWEAGGETQYF. The entire variable domain, with the rest obtained from reference TRBV5-1 and TRBJ2-5, is as follows: KAGVTQTPRYLIKTRGQQVTLSCSPISGHRSVSWYQQTPGQGLQFLFEYFSETQRNKGNFPGRFSGRQFSNSRSEMNVSTLELGDSALYLCASSPWEAGGETQYFGPGTRLLVL.

The rearrangement joins TRBV19 to TRBJ2-2, with 11 bases aligning to TRBD2. This CDR3 is 15 amino acids long. The germline gives CDR1 LNHDA, CDR2 SQIVND (reference sequence). The V segment lost 5 bases and the J segment 5 bases; nucleotides outside the gene matches: 4. CDR3 DNA sequence: TGTGCCAGTAGTCCGGGACTAGCGGTGACCGGGGAGCTGTTTTTT. Amino acids: CASSPGLAVTGELFF.

This clone was seen a handful of times. V and J are TRBV20-1 and TRBJ1-5; D possibly corresponds to TRBD1 (5 bases). V lost 3 bases to trimming and J lost 4 bases, with 10 bases between them. Germline V lookup: CDR1 DFQATT, CDR2 SNEGSKA (reference sequence). CDR3 length: 13 amino acids. The CDR3 DNA reads TGCAGTGCTAGTTCTCAGGGTAATCAGCCCCAGCATTTT. Its protein product is CSASSQGNQPQHF.

The chain combines TRBV5-5 with TRBJ2-7, with TRBD1 matching over 8 bases. The CDR3 consists of 16 residues. Looked up from germline, CDR1 is SGHKS and CDR2 is YYEKEE (reference sequence). J lost 2 bases, V lost 3 bases, and 10 bases had no gene match. The CDR3 DNA sequence: TGTGCCAGCAGCTGGGGACAGGCGAGCGGCACCTACGAGCAGTACTTC. Amino acid sequence: CASSWGQASGTYEQYF.

This chain uses TRBV5-6 with TRBJ1-1; 9 nucleotides align to TRBD1. The germline CDR1 and CDR2 sequences are SGHDT and YYEEEE. V was clipped by 2 bases and J by 5 bases; unmatched bases: 1. This CDR3 comprises 13 residues. This CDR3 reads CASSLQGATEAFF. The CDR3 DNA reads TGTGCCAGCAGCTTACAGGGGGCGACTGAAGCTTTCTTT.

This clone was observed a single time. The gene calls are TRBV7-2 and TRBJ1-4; D is possibly TRBD1 (6 bases). The CDR3 contains 16 residues. The ends were cut back, 1 base at V and 8 bases at J, with 17 bases in the middle. The V gene's germline CDR1 is SGHTA and CDR2 FQGNSA. The CDR3 protein is CASSLGWLGGQEKLFF. The CDR3 DNA is TGTGCCAGCAGCTTAGGGTGGTTGGGGGGGCAAGAAAAACTGTTTTTT.